This T cell receptor beta chain comes out of a study of OX40 agonist ivuxolimab in advanced cancers. Study results and limitations: The CD4+ and CD8+ T cells in the blood had expanded clonally by week 6 at 0.1 to 3.0 mg/kg.

CDR3 length: 15 residues. The germline CDR1 and CDR2 sequences are MGHRA and YSYEKL. Trimming removed 1 base from V and 2 bases from J, with 11 bases in between. The repertoire was sequenced with immunoSEQ multiplex PCR; TCRdb's copy has only in-frame clones and lacks some. The data show around 63,000 clones, around nine tenths seen once. About this clone itself: The antigen is unknown.

This clonotype was obtained from an adult with an advanced solid tumor such as melanoma, head and neck, liver or kidney cancer. Sequences were derived from CD4+ or CD8+ T cells sorted from blood, sampled in a trial of the OX40 agonist ivuxolimab. This rearrangement joins TRBV4-1 to TRBJ1-2; the D is unclear. CDR3 DNA sequence: TGCGCCAGCAGCCAAGGTGGGATGTACAACTATGGCTACACCTTC. It codes for CASSQGGMYNYGYTF.